Detailed here is one T cell receptor beta chain. TCRdb used MiXCR to reprocess the 5' RACE reads, holding one entry per CDR3 protein. There are about 160,000 distinct CDR3 sequences in the sample; about 7% occur only once, and over 2% lies in the top ten. The data belong to a study of T cells after yellow fever vaccination. Germline V gene data show CDR1 as LGHNT and CDR2 as FRNRAP. The CDR3 is 11 amino acids. The V gene lost 2 bases and the J gene lost 12 bases, with 8 bases spanning the gap. This clonotype was obtained from a young man who received the YFV17D yellow fever vaccine. The specimen was CD4+ T cells sorted from PBMCs, collected about 5 days after the first yellow fever vaccination. The rearrangement joins TRBV12-5 to TRBJ2-1; D remains unclear. CDR3 DNA sequence: TGTGCTAGTGGTTTGTGGACGGGGCAGTTCTTC. Amino acid sequence: CASGLWTGQFF.